What follows describes a single TCR beta chain. The clone's antigen remains unknown. One end of the junction does not line up with germline, which may come from a read error. The sample belongs to a study of shared clonotypes between healthy human individuals (dated by TCRdb to about 2020). For the wider study: The cohort included three men and a couple of women between 18 and 49 years of age. For each donor, CD4 naive and CD4 memory were each run on three plates, CD8 naive on two plates, and CD8 memory on one plate. To estimate repertoire size and how much clonotype sharing occurs between individuals, the study deeply sequenced the blood TCR repertoires of several healthy adults. To increase sequencing depth and limit assay-specific biases, different laboratories used diverse techniques to prepare libraries and sequence TCR repertoires. Between about 0.8 and 9 billion PBMCs per donor were obtained by leukapheresis. Study-wide conclusions, independent of this receptor: When four donors were compared, the shared fraction of clonotypes was around 4.6% for naive CD4, roughly 3.4% for naive CD8, 2% to 2.5% for memory CD4, and less than 0.5% for memory CD8. Higher generation probabilities were observed for clonotypes shared by all four sorted-subset donors than for non-shared clonotypes. Rarefaction of sorted-subset datasets indicated incomplete sequencing despite the large sequencing depth. Because the study included only a small number of donors, the genetic and exposure-history diversity represented was limited. Sampling was restricted to blood, and TCR repertoires in tissues likely differ from the TCR repertoires found in blood. Pairwise subsampling led to the expectation that sequencing depth would affect the degree of clonotype sharing among donors. Naive subsets generally had larger estimated clonotype richness than memory subsets did.

Reading the germline V gene (reference sequence) gives CDR1 MNHEY and CDR2 SMNVEV. The CDR3 sequence holds 15 residues, the cysteine and phenylalanine included. The CDR3 DNA has 45 bases and is translated from base 1. CD8 naive samples were obtained by positive selection for CCR7 among CD45RO-negative cells, yielding a CD45RA+CCR7+ population from which TemRA cells were excluded. The donors were healthy, HIV-negative adults with no recently reported acute infections or vaccinations. Every donor was a Caucasian adult living in Nashville, Tennessee, USA. Blood was collected by leukapheresis, and PBMCs were isolated by Ficoll-Histopaque density gradient centrifugation and then cryopreserved in liquid nitrogen vapor phase. Purity and quantity of every magnetically sorted T cell population were checked by analytical flow cytometry. From each sorted fraction, genomic DNA was isolated and quantified by UV absorbance on a Nanodrop 2000c.

Using the deep immunoSEQ assay, TCR CDR3 regions were amplified from genomic DNA by multiplex PCR. Genomic DNA extracted from each cell subset was distributed evenly over all wells of several immunoSEQ 96-well plates, and each plate served as one replicate. Each replicate PCR for sorted subsets received 150 to 250 ng genomic DNA, equal to around 32,000 T cell genomes. Purified libraries were quantified with a Qubit 3.0 fluorometer, sized on a Bioanalyzer 2100, and re-quantified with the KAPA Library Quantification kit. A separate single-read 150-cycle Illumina NextSeq 550 flow cell was used to sequence each immunoSEQ 96-well plate. On the authors' methods: Because the immunoSEQ output included only junctional sequences and no quality scores, the filtering could not be the same as the filtering used for full-length reads. To assign V/J genes and CDR3, sequences were annotated using PyIR, a Python wrapper for IgBLAST v1.9, with IMGT germline references. Any read was removed if the V/J assignment was weak (E-value above 1e-6), the CDR3 was missing, or the read contained stop codons, out-of-frame junctions, or ambiguous translated residues. A V3J clonotype was defined by an identical inferred V gene, J gene, and CDR3 amino acid sequence. The percentage overlap between two repertoires was calculated by dividing the number of shared unique clonotypes by the size of the smaller repertoire. Richness of each repertoire was evaluated using RTK rarefaction, the Chao1 estimator, and Recon v2.1 estimates of unobserved clonotypes. Generation probabilities for all TCRbeta clonotypes obtained by the gDNA method from a handful of donors were computed using OLGA. Imported from immuneACCESS, the table was reduced by TCRdb to in-frame sequences with V and J called. These copies leave out some clones; in studies compared against another copy, an unresolved V gene accounts for under half, and the cause of the remainder is not known. V, J and clone size are taken as reported in that table, and D and trimming were inferred from the DNA itself. The sample table shows around 610,000 clones, and roughly 95% are seen once. The ten largest clones take up 0.095% to 0.13% of the sample.

The chain is made from TRBV27 and TRBJ2-2; the D gene remains uncertain. The sample consisted of naive CD8+ T cells sorted from blood. Interpreted using the paper, the cell subset or site label stands for: CD45RA+CCR7+. The clonotype comes from a woman in her 30s in good health. Here the CDR3 is given as CASRFKGVSPGELFF. The nucleotide sequence reads TGTGCCAGCCGTTTCAAGGGCGTCAGTCCCGGGGAGCTGTTTTTT.